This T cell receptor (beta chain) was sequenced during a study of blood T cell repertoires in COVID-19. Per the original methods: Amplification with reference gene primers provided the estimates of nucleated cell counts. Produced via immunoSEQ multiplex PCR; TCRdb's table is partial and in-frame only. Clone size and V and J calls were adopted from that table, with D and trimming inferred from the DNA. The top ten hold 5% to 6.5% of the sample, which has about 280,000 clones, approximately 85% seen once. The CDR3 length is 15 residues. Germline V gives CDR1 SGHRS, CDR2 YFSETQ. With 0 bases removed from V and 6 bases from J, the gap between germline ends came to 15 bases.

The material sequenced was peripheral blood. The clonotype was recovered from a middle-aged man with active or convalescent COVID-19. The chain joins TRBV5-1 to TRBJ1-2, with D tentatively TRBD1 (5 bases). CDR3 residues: CASSLGAGRQDGYTF. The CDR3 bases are TGCGCCAGCAGCTTGGGAGCGGGGCGTCAGGATGGCTACACCTTC.